The table lists the clone carrying this T cell receptor beta chain with a few counts. Its target is unknown. These data belong to a study of T cell responses to AZD1222 COVID-19 vaccine. Study observations and caveats: Two AZD1222 doses significantly raised spike-specific TCR breadth and depth over controls.

The protocol was immunoSEQ multiplex PCR, while the TCRdb copy is restricted to in-frame clones and leaves out a portion. Of 100,000 to 140,000 clones in the sample, 75% to 95% were seen once. The CDR3 length is 13 residues. Trimming removed 4 bases at V and 0 bases at J, with 6 bases between. CDR1 is LGHNT, CDR2 FRNRAP, per germline. The chain uses TRBV12-5 and TRBJ1-1; D gene ambiguous. Source: peripheral blood, taken 28 days after the second AZD1222 dose. This clonotype originated in an adult who received the AZD1222 COVID-19 vaccine. CDR3 residues: CASGSRMNTEAFF. The CDR3 region has the DNA TGTGCTAGTGGTTCCCGGATGAACACTGAAGCTTTCTTT.